Below, 24 T cell receptor beta chains from the same sample are listed, as sequenced in a study of blood T cell repertoires in COVID-19. Using immunoSEQ multiplex PCR, the repertoire was profiled, and TCRdb retains in-frame clones only, with some absent. The table lists about 110,000 clones, around four fifths of them singletons. Sequences were obtained from peripheral blood. These TCRs come from a woman aged 70-85 years with acute or convalescent COVID-19.

The chain employs TRBV5-3 and TRBJ2-2; no reliable D call. TRBV5-3 falls under the ORF class, with uncertain function. This CDR3 comprises 16 residues. V was shortened by 1 base and J by 0 bases, with 10 bases between the two germline ends. In nucleotides, the CDR3 is TGTGCCAGAAGCTTGCGCGGAGAGCCGAACACCGGGGAGCTGTTTTTT. Translation gives CARSLRGEPNTGELFF.

Only a few counts were recorded for this clone. This chain links TRBV6-2 or TRBV6-3 with TRBJ2-1; TRBD2 matches at 10 bases. This CDR3 has 18 amino acids. Per the germline V gene, CDR1 is MNHEY and CDR2 is SVGEGT. After removal of 0 bases from V and 7 bases from J, the junction contained 12 bases not matched to a gene. Here the CDR3 reads CASSYSNGLAGASNEQFF. CDR3 nucleotide sequence: TGTGCCAGCAGTTACTCGAATGGGCTAGCGGGAGCGAGTAATGAGCAGTTCTTC.

This clone turned up a few times. CDR3 in amino acids: CASSQPDRGTGELFF. Written as DNA, the CDR3 is TGTGCCAGCAGCCAACCAGACAGGGGAACCGGGGAGCTGTTTTTT. The chain combines TRBV4-2 with TRBJ2-2, with TRBD1 matching 8 bases. This CDR3 region has 15 residues. The ends lost 2 bases at V and 5 bases at J; junction bases unmatched: 4. Germline CDR1 LGHNA, CDR2 YNFKEQ.

This chain connects TRBV12-5 to TRBJ2-5; 7 bases are a match to TRBD1. The ends lost 7 bases at V and 5 bases at J; junction bases unmatched: 10. Germline-derived CDR1 and CDR2 are LGHNT and FRNRAP. The CDR3 consists of 14 residues. The CDR3 sequence is CASAFSTGMETQYF. CDR3 DNA: TGTGCTAGTGCCTTTTCGACAGGGATGGAGACCCAGTACTTC.

This clone was observed a few times. The CDR3 DNA follows: TGTGCCAGTAGAGGGACAGGACTACGGAATCAGCCCCAGCATTTT. Its translation: CASRGTGLRNQPQHF. The chain joins TRBV19 to TRBJ1-5, with 8 bases lining up with TRBD1. J lost 4 bases, V lost 6 bases, and 8 bases had no gene match. The CDR3 loop spans 15 amino acids. Germline V lookup: CDR1 LNHDA, CDR2 SQIVND (reference sequence).

The chain uses TRBV5-1 and TRBJ1-2; 7 bases line up with TRBD1. This CDR3 comprises 13 residues. The V gene's germline CDR1 is SGHRS and CDR2 YFSETQ. V was clipped by 3 bases and J by 4 bases; unmatched bases: 3. For the CDR3, the DNA is TGCGCCAGCAGCTGGGACAGCCCCTATGGCTACACCTTC. Protein product: CASSWDSPYGYTF.

The chain joins TRBV7-2 to TRBJ2-7, with 10 bases matching TRBD2. CDR1 SGHTA and CDR2 FQGNSA come from the germline V gene. With V trimmed by 2 bases and J by 2 bases, 3 bases remained unmatched. This CDR3 is 15 amino acids long. The CDR3 DNA is TGTGCCAGCAGCTTACGGCTAGCGGGAGCCTACGAGCAGTACTTC. It yields the protein CASSLRLAGAYEQYF.

This chain joins TRBV2 and TRBJ1-2; 9 nucleotides agree with TRBD1. From germline, CDR1 is SNHLY and CDR2 FYNNEI. V lost 11 bases to trimming and J lost 8 bases; unmatched junction nucleotides: 12. CDR3 length: 13 amino acids. CDR3 loop: CAGAGTGFFGYTF. The CDR3 coding sequence is TGTGCCGGGGCCGGGACAGGGTTCTTCGGCTACACCTTC.

This clone was recorded only once. The chain is built from TRBV2 and TRBJ1-4; D gene unclear. Germline CDR1 and CDR2: SNHLY and FYNNEI. The V end was cut by 2 bases, the J end by 2 bases, with 9 bases between. CDR3 size: 15 residues. As DNA, the CDR3 is TGTGCCAGCAGTGAAAGTGCGGGCACTAATGAAAAACTGTTTTTT. Translated, it gives CASSESAGTNEKLFF.

This clone was counted a few times. This chain connects TRBV9 to TRBJ2-1; 9 nucleotides match TRBD1. J was trimmed by 9 bases and V by 5 bases; bases with no gene match: 12. CDR1 and CDR2 (germline): SGDLS, YYNGEE. The CDR3 extends over 15 amino acids. The CDR3 loop is CASSDTGTGQSEQFF. DNA of the CDR3: TGTGCCAGCAGTGACACCGGGACAGGGCAAAGTGAGCAGTTCTTC.

The chain combines TRBV25-1 with TRBJ2-3, with TRBD2 identical over 10 bases. The trim removed 4 bases at V and 6 bases at J, leaving 7 bases unmatched. The CDR3 spans 15 residues. The germline gives CDR1 MGHDK, CDR2 SYGVNS. CDR3 region: CASSARASGSDTQYF. DNA for the CDR3: TGTGCCAGCAGTGCCCGGGCTAGCGGGAGTGATACGCAGTATTTT.

This chain connects TRBV9 to TRBJ2-3; no reliable D call. Germline V gene data show CDR1 as SGDLS and CDR2 as YYNGEE. Trimming left V 4 bases short and J 4 bases short, with 13 bases between. This CDR3 comprises 14 residues. CDR3 region: CASSPRLPPDTQYF. CDR3 DNA: TGTGCCAGCAGCCCCCGTCTCCCCCCAGATACGCAGTATTTT. Combining the CDR3 with reference TRBV9 and TRBJ2-3 gives the whole variable domain DSGVTQTPKHLITATGQRVTLRCSPRSGDLSVYWYQQSLDQGLQFLIQYYNGEERAKGNILERFSAQQFPDLHSELNLSSLELGDSALYFCASSPRLPPDTQYFGPGTRLTVL.

This clone was counted a single time. The rearrangement links TRBV4-1 to TRBJ2-1, with 7 bases lining up with TRBD2. The CDR3 length is 16 residues. Germline CDR1 is MGHRA and CDR2 is YSYEKL. V shed 2 bases and J 7 bases; nucleotides not matched to a gene: 11. The CDR3 DNA follows: TGCGCCAGCAGCCAATCCCTCGCCGGACTAGGAAATGAGCAGTTCTTC. Protein: CASSQSLAGLGNEQFF.

This clone appeared a single time. V gene TRBV9 combines with J gene TRBJ2-5, with D possibly being TRBD1 (5 bases). Germline CDR1 SGDLS, CDR2 YYNGEE. V was trimmed by 0 bases and J by 5 bases, leaving 8 bases between them. This CDR3 has 13 amino acids. As DNA, the CDR3 is TGTGCCAGCAGCGTAGCAGGGATCGAGACCCAGTACTTC. It is translated as CASSVAGIETQYF.

This chain uses TRBV5-1 with TRBJ2-5, with TRBD1 as a possible D gene (5 bases). This CDR3 contains 13 residues. Germline CDR1 and CDR2: SGHRS and YFSETQ. V lost 0 bases, J lost 7 bases, and 10 bases lay in between. In nucleotides, the CDR3 is TGCGCCAGCAGCTTGGGGGCAGGGCGGACCCAGTACTTC. Residues: CASSLGAGRTQYF.

The chain carries TRBV21-1 and TRBJ1-4; TRBD1, the table's D call, was not compared with the DNA. TRBV21-1 is shown as a pseudogene. The CDR3 sequence is 16 residues long. The CDR3: CASSQTTRVDNEKLFF. DNA of the CDR3: TGTGCCAGCAGCCAAACTACCAGGGTGGATAATGAAAAACTGTTTTTT.

CDR3 residues: CASRRSGNSYEQYF. The CDR3 DNA reads as TGTGCCAGCAGGAGAAGCGGGAACTCCTACGAGCAGTACTTC. The chain couples TRBV2 to TRBJ2-7; TRBD2 agrees at 7 bases. This CDR3 region has 14 residues. Germline V gene lookup returns CDR1 SNHLY and CDR2 FYNNEI. The V segment lost 6 bases and the J segment 0 bases; nucleotides outside the gene matches: 5.

The gene calls are TRBV6-6 and TRBJ2-7, with D perhaps TRBD2 (6 bases). The CDR3 length is 14 residues. Per germline, CDR1 MNHNY and CDR2 SVGAGI (reference sequence). V lost 7 bases, J lost 1 base, and 14 bases lay in between. CDR3 residues: CASNPRGGSYEQYF. The DNA for the CDR3 is TGTGCCAGCAACCCTCGTGGAGGGTCCTACGAGCAGTACTTC.

This clone was counted between two and nine times. The CDR3 nucleotides read TGCGCCAGCAGCCAAGAGAGAAGGGGATGGACTGAAGCTTTCTTT. Protein: CASSQERRGWTEAFF. V usage is TRBV4-1 and J usage is TRBJ1-1; D perhaps matches TRBD1 (5 bases). This CDR3 is built from 15 residues. Per the germline V gene, CDR1 is MGHRA and CDR2 is YSYEKL. V lost 0 bases and J lost 5, with 13 bases in between.

The J gene is TRBJ2-3, the V gene TRBV12-3 or TRBV12-4; D is ambiguous. This CDR3 has 13 residues. V was trimmed by 5 bases and J by 7 bases, leaving 13 bases between them. For the CDR3, the DNA is TGTGCCAGCAGTCCTTTCGATGGCCATACGCAGTATTTT. As protein: CASSPFDGHTQYF.

CDR3 coding DNA: TGCGCCAGCAGCCAGGAAGCGGGATCTCCAAATACTCCCTACGAGCAGTACTTC. Encoded protein: CASSQEAGSPNTPYEQYF. The chain employs TRBV4-1 and TRBJ2-7; 7 bases map to TRBD2. V gave up 3 bases and J gave up 2 bases; unmatched junction bases: 16. The CDR3 runs 18 residues. Germline V gene lookup returns CDR1 MGHRA and CDR2 YSYEKL.

The rearrangement joins TRBV11-2 to TRBJ2-3; D remains unclear. CDR1 SGHAT and CDR2 FQNNGV come from the germline V gene. V lost 0 bases to trimming and J lost 0 bases, with 4 bases between them. The CDR3 covers 14 residues. CDR3: CASSLDHSTDTQYF. DNA for the CDR3: TGTGCCAGCAGCTTAGATCATAGCACAGATACGCAGTATTTT.

The V call is TRBV5-6, the J call TRBJ1-1; 7 bases are a match to TRBD1. CDR1 is SGHDT and CDR2 is YYEEEE in the germline V gene. Unmatched junction bases numbered 5, after V lost 2 bases and J lost 1 base. The CDR3 sequence is 15 residues long. The CDR3 reads CASSFLGQRNTEAFF. DNA for the CDR3: TGTGCCAGCAGCTTTTTGGGACAGAGGAACACTGAAGCTTTCTTT. Complete variable domain (other parts from reference TRBV5-6 and TRBJ1-1): DAGVTQSPTHLIKTRGQQVTLRCSPKSGHDTVSWYQQALGQGPQFIFQYYEEEERQRGNFPDRFSGHQFPNYSSELNVNALLLGDSALYLCASSFLGQRNTEAFFGQGTRLTVV.

This rearrangement joins TRBV2 to TRBJ1-2, with D possibly TRBD1 on 6 matching bases. Per germline, CDR1 SNHLY and CDR2 FYNNEI. The V gene lost 4 bases and the J gene lost 8 bases, with 14 bases spanning the gap. This CDR3 comprises 13 residues. The CDR3 is CASSGQDRPGYTF. CDR3 sequence (DNA): TGTGCCAGCAGTGGACAGGACCGTCCAGGCTACACCTTC. The complete variable domain, with remaining parts taken from reference TRBV2 and TRBJ1-2, reads EPEVTQTPSHQVTQMGQEVILRCVPISNHLYFYWYRQILGQKVEFLVSFYNNEISEKSEIFDDQFSVERPDGSNFTLKIRSTKLEDSAMYFCASSGQDRPGYTFGSGTRLTVV.